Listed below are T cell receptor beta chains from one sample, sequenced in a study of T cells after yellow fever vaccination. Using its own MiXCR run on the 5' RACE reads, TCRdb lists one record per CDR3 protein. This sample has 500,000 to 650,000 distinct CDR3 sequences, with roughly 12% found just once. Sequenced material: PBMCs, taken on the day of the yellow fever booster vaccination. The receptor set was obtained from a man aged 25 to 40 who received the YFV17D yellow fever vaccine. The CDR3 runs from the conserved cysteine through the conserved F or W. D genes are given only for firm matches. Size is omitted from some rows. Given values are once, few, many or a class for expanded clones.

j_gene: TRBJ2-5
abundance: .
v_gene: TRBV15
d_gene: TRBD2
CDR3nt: TGTGCCACCCTGGGGACTAGCGGGGATCAAGAGACCCAGTACTTC
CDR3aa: CATLGTSGDQETQYF

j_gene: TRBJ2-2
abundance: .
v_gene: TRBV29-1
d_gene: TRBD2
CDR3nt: TGCAGCGTTGAAAACCCCCTAGCGGGAGAGGGGGAGCTGTTTTTT
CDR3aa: CSVENPLAGEGELFF

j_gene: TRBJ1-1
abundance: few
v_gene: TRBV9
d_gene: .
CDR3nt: TGTGCCAGCAGCGTAGCGGGGGGCCCCACTGAAGCTTTCTTT
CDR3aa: CASSVAGGPTEAFF

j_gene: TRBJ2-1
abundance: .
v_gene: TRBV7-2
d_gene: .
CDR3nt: TGTGCCAGCAGCTTTACGGGAAGGAATGAGCAGTTCTTC
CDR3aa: CASSFTGRNEQFF

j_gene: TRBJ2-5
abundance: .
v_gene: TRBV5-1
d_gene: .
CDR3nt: TGCGCCAGCAGCGGCAGAAATCAAGAGACCCAGTACTTC
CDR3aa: CASSGRNQETQYF

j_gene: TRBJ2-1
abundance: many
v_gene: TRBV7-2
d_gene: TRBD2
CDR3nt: TGTGCCAGCAGCCTCACAGCGGGAACCTACAATGAGCAGTTCTTC
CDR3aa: CASSLTAGTYNEQFF

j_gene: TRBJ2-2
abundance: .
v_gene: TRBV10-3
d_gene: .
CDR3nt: TGTGCCATCAGGGTCGACAGGACCTCGAACACCGGGGAGCTGTTTTTT
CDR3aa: CAIRVDRTSNTGELFF

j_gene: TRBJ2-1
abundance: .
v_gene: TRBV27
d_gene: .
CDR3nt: TGTGCCAGCAGTTTAAGTGGCTCCCTACCCTACAATGAGCAGTTCTTC
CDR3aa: CASSLSGSLPYNEQFF

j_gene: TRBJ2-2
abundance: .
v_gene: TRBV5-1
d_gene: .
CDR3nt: TGCGCCAGCAGACCGGAAGGCGGGGAGCTGTTTTTT
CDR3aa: CASRPEGGELFF

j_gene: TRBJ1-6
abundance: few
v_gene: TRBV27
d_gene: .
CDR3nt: TGTGCCAGCAGTTATTCCAGGGCCAATTCACCCCTCCACTTT
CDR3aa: CASSYSRANSPLHF

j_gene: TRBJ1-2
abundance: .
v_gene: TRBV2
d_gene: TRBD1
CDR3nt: TGTGCCAGCAAGACAGGGGGCAAACTTAACTATGGCTACACCTTC
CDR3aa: CASKTGGKLNYGYTF

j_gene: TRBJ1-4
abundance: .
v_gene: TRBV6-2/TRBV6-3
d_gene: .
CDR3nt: TGTGCCAGCAGCCCGCCAACAGGGACGGCTAATGAAAAACTGTTTTTT
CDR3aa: CASSPPTGTANEKLFF

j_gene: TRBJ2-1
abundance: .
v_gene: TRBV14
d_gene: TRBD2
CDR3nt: TGTGCCAGCAGCCAAGCAGCTAGCGGGTACAATGAGCAGTTCTTC
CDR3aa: CASSQAASGYNEQFF

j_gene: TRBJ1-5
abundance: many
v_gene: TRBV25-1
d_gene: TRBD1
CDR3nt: TGTGCCAGGCCGGGACAGGGGGATTCGGGCAATCAGCCCCAGCATTTT
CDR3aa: CARPGQGDSGNQPQHF

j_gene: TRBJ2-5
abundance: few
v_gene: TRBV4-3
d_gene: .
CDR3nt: TGCGCCAGCAGCCAAGATCCCCGACTTAGGGAGACCCAGTACTTC
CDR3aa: CASSQDPRLRETQYF

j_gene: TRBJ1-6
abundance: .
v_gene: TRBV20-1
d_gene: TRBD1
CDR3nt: TGCAGTGCTAGAGTATGGGACAGCCATAATTCACCCCTCCACTTT
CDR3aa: CSARVWDSHNSPLHF

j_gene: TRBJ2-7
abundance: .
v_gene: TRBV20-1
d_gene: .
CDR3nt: TGCAGTGCTAGAATTGTGGGCCGGGACATCTCCTACGAGCAGTACTTC
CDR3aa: CSARIVGRDISYEQYF

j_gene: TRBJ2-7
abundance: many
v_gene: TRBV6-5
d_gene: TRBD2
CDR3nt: TGTGCCAGCAGTTACGCGGCTAGCGGGACTAAGTACGAGCAGTACTTC
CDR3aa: CASSYAASGTKYEQYF

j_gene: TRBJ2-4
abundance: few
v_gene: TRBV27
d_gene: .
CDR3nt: TGTGCCAGCAGTTTATCAAGGGCTTCGCTGGACATTCAGTACTTC
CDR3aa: CASSLSRASLDIQYF

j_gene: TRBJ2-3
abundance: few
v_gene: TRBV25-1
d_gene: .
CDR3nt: TGTGCCAGCAGTGAATTGGGTATTGGCACAGATACGCAGTATTTT
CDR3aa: CASSELGIGTDTQYF

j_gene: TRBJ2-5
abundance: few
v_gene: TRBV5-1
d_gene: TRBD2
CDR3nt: TGCGCCAGCACCTTACTAGCGACCCAAGAGACCCAGTACTTC
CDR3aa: CASTLLATQETQYF

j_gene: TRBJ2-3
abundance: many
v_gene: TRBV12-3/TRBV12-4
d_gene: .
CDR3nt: TGTGCCAGCAGTTTACTAGCGCCGGACACAGATACGCAGTATTTT
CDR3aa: CASSLLAPDTDTQYF

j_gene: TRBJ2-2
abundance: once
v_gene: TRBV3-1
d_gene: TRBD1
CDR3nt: TGTGCCATCTGGAAGACAGGGGGGCTACTCGCGAACACCGGGGAGCTGTTTTTT
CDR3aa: CAIWKTGGLLANTGELFF

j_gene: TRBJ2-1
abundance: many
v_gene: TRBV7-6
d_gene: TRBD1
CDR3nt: TGTGCCAGCAGCCAGGACAGGGGGGGAGTTGAGCAGTTCTTC
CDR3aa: CASSQDRGGVEQFF

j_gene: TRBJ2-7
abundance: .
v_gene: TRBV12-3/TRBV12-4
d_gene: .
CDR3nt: TGTGCCAGCAGCTTCCCCCACTACGAGCAGTACTTC
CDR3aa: CASSFPHYEQYF

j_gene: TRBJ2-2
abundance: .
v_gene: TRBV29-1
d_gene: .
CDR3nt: TGCAGCGTTCTTACCGGGAGTTACACCGGGGAGCTGTTTTTT
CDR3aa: CSVLTGSYTGELFF

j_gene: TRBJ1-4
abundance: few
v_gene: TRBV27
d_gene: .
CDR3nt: TGTGCCAGCAGTGAGGAGGGAAACGAAAAACTGTTTTTT
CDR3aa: CASSEEGNEKLFF

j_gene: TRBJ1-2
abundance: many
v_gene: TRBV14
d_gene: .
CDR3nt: TGTGCCAGCAGCCAAAGCCGGGGAGGAGGCTACACCTTC
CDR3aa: CASSQSRGGGYTF

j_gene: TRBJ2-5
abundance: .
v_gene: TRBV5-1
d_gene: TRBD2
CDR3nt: TGCGCCAGCAGCCCGCCGGAGCGGGAGAACTGGCAGACCCAGTACTTC
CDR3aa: CASSPPERENWQTQYF

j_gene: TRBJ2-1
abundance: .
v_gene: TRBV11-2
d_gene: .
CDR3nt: TGTGCCAGCAGCTCCCGGACTCGACCGGGTGGGTCCTACAATGAGCAGTTCTTC
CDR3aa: CASSSRTRPGGSYNEQFF

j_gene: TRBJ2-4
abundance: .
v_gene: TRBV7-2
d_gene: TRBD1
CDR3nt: TGTGCCAGCAGCCGCGGGACAGGGGTAGCCAAAAACATTCAGTACTTC
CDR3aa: CASSRGTGVAKNIQYF

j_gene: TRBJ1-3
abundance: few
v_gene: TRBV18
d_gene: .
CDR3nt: TGTGCCAGCTCACCACTAACAAACTCTGGAAACACCATATATTTT
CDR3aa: CASSPLTNSGNTIYF

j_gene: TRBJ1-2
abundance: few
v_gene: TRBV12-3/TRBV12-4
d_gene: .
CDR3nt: TGTGCCAGCACTTCGGGGGCTGGGCCCCGCTATGGCTACACCTTC
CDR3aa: CASTSGAGPRYGYTF

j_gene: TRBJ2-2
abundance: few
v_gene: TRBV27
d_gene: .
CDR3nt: TGTGCCAGCAGTCAGCCCCGGGGGGAGCTGTTTTTT
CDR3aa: CASSQPRGELFF

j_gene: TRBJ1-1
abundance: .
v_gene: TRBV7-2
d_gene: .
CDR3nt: TGTGCCAGCAGCTTAGGAGGGGGGCGCATCACTGAAGCTTTCTTT
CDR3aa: CASSLGGGRITEAFF

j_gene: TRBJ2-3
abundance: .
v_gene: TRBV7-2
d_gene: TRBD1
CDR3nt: TGTGCCAGCAGCCGTAACAGGGGCGACACGCAGTATTTT
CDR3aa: CASSRNRGDTQYF

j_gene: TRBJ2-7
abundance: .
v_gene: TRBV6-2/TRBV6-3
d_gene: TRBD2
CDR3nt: TGTGCCAGCAGCTTCCGGACTAGCGGGAGTCCGGGAAGCCACGAGCAGTACTTC
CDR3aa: CASSFRTSGSPGSHEQYF

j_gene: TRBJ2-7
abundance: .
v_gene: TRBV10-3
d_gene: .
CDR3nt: TGTGCCATCAGAATGGCGGGCAACGAGCAGTACTTC
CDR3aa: CAIRMAGNEQYF

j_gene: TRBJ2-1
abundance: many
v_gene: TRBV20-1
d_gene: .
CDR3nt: TGCAGGCCCTCGGGGGCCCACAATGAGCAGTTCTTC
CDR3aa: CRPSGAHNEQFF

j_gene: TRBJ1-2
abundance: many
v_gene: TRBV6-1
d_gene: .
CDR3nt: TGTGCCAGCATGGCCTATGGCTACACCTTC
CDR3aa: CASMAYGYTF

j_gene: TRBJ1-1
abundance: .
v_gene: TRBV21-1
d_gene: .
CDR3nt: TGTGCCAGTCCAACTAGTTTGGGCGGCACTGAAGCTTTCTTT
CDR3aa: CASPTSLGGTEAFF

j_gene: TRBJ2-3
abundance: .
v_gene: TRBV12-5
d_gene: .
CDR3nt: TGTGCTAGTGCCGCGCCAGATACGCAGTATTTT
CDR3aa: CASAAPDTQYF

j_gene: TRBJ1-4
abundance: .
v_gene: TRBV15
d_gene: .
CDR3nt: TGTGCCACCAGCAGAGGTGAAAAACTGTTTTTT
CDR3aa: CATSRGEKLFF

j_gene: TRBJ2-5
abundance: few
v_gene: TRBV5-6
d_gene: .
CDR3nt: TGTGCCAGCAGCTTTCCCTTTTCAGGGAAAGGGGCCCAAGAGACCCAGTACTTC
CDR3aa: CASSFPFSGKGAQETQYF

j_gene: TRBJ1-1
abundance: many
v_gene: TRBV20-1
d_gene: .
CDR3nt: TGCAGTGCTAGAACGGGGAACACTGAAGCTTTCTTT
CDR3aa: CSARTGNTEAFF

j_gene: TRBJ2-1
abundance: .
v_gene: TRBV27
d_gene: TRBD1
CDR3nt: TGTGCCAGCAGTTCCTCCGGGACAGGGGGCGCGGGTGAGCAGTTCTTC
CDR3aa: CASSSSGTGGAGEQFF

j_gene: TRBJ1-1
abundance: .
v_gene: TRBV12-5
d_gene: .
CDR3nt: TGTGCTAGTGGTTCCGAGGGTTACACTGAAGCTTTCTTT
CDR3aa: CASGSEGYTEAFF

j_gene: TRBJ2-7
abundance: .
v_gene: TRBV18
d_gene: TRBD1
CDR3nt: TGTGCCAGCTCACCATCTATGACAGGGGATGAGCAGTACTTC
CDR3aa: CASSPSMTGDEQYF

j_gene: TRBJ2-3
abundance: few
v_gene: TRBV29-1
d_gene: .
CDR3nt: TGCAGCGGCCTCAGGGTTTCTAGCACAGATACGCAGTATTTT
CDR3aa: CSGLRVSSTDTQYF

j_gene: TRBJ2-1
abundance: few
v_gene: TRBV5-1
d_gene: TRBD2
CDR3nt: TGCGCCAGCAGCTTGGAACTAGCGGGAGACAATGAGCAGTTCTTC
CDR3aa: CASSLELAGDNEQFF

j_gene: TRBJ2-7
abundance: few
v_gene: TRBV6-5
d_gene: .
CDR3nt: TGTGCCAGCAGTTATCCGGGACATCCAACCGAGCAGTACTTC
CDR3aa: CASSYPGHPTEQYF

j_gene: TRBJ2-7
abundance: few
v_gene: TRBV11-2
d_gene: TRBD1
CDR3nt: TGTGCCAGCGAACCGGGACAGGGTGGCGAGCAGTACTTC
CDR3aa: CASEPGQGGEQYF

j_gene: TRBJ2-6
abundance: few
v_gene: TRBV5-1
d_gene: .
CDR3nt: TGCGCCAGCAGCTTAGACGGTCTCTCTGGGGCCAACGTCCTGACTTTC
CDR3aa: CASSLDGLSGANVLTF

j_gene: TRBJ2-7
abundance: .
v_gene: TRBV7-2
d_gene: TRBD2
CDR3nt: TGTGCCAGCAGCTTCCAAGCGGGAGACTACGAGCAGTACTTC
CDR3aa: CASSFQAGDYEQYF

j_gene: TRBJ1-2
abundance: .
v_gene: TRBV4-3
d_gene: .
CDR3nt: TGCGCCAGCAGCCGCTCCCCTAGTGATGGCTACACCTTC
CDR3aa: CASSRSPSDGYTF

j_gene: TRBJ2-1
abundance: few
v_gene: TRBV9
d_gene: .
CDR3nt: TGTGCCAGCAGCTCCAGGGGTGCTGGCTACAATGAGCAGTTCTTC
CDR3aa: CASSSRGAGYNEQFF

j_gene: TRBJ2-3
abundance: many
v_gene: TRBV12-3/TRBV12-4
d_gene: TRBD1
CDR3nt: TGTGCCAGCAGTTTACGACAGGGGGCCGCAGATACGCAGTATTTT
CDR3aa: CASSLRQGAADTQYF

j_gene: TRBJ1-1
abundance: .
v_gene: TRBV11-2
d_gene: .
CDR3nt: TGTGCCAGCGGCAGGGTTAACACTGAAGCTTTCTTT
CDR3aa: CASGRVNTEAFF

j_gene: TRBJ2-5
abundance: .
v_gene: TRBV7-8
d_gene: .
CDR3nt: TGTGCCAGCAGCATAAGGGCTGTAGCGGCCCTGGGGGAGACCCAGTACTTC
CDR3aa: CASSIRAVAALGETQYF